A single sample is the source of the 31 T cell receptor beta chains below, sequenced in a study of tumor and adjacent non-tumor tissue in lung cancer. This sample's RNA came from whole unsorted tissue. TCRbeta libraries were built with three rounds of nested PCR, modified from ARM-PCR. TCRdb passed the multiplex PCR reads through MiXCR, listing each CDR3 protein once. The data show some 84,000 distinct CDR3 sequences, around 57% seen once. What was sequenced was lung tumor tissue. The receptor source for this set is a man aged 70 or older with non-small cell lung cancer.

This clonotype was observed a few times. The chain uses TRBV24-1 and TRBJ2-7; D call uncertain. V lost 3 bases, J lost 3 bases, and 17 bases lay in between. Germline loops: CDR1 KGHDR, CDR2 SFDVKD. The CDR3 runs to 16 residues. The CDR3, as DNA: TGTGCCACCAGTGATGGATCTCAGAAGGGCCTCTACGAGCAGTACTTC. Translated, it gives CATSDGSQKGLYEQYF.

This clonotype was counted at least ten times. The V and J genes are TRBV29-1 and TRBJ2-5, with D hard to call. CDR3 length equals 13 residues. Germline V lookup: CDR1 SQVTM, CDR2 ANQGSEA. The ends were cut back, 5 bases at V and 4 bases at J, with 14 bases in the middle. In DNA, the CDR3 is TGCAGCGTTCCACACCGACAAGGAGAGACCCAGTACTTC. It translates to CSVPHRQGETQYF.

Comment on this clonotype: Just one base apart from a much larger clone, this may be a read error. The chain recombines TRBV10-3 with TRBJ2-5; D is undetermined. Germline-derived CDR1 and CDR2 are ENHRY and SYGVKD. CDR3 length: 13 residues. Trimming took 6 bases from V and 5 from J, leaving 13 bases between them. The CDR3 region is CAIREVAVETQYF. The CDR3 region has the DNA TGTGCCATCAGAGAGGTGGCGGTGGAGACCCAGTACTTC.

With respect to this clonotype: The CDR3 does not close with the conserved phenylalanine or tryptophan, likely indicating a read error. J is TRBJ2-7 and V is TRBV10-3; D may be TRBD1 (6 bases). The CDR3 extends over 13 amino acids. Germline CDR1 reads ENHRY; CDR2 reads SYGVKD. Here the CDR3 reads CAISRDKVYDQYS. In nucleotides, the CDR3 is TGTGCCATCAGTAGGGACAAAGTATACGATCAGTACTCC.

V is TRBV29-1 and J is TRBJ2-3; D possibly corresponds to TRBD2 (5 bases). Trimming stripped 7 bases from V and 15 bases from J, with 29 bases between. The CDR3 is 14 residues long. The germline V gene has CDR1 SQVTM and CDR2 ANQGSEA. The chain's CDR3 is CSALTISSTDMHYF. In DNA form, the CDR3 reads TGCAGCGCACTGACTATATCTAGCACAGATATGCACTATTTT.

Only a few counts were recorded for this clonotype. A much larger clone sits a single nucleotide away, making a read error possible. This rearrangement joins TRBV5-5 to TRBJ1-1; no definite D call. Germline CDR1 SGHKS, CDR2 YYEKEE (reference sequence). The V end was cut by 6 bases, the J end by 0 bases, with 12 bases between. The CDR3 consists of 14 residues. The CDR3 loop is CASIYATLNTEAFF. In DNA, the CDR3 is TGTGCCAGCATCTATGCAACTCTGAACACTGAAGCTTTCTTT. The variable domain in full, with the rest retrieved from reference TRBV5-5 and TRBJ1-1, is DAGVTQSPTHLIKTRGQQVTLRCSPISGHKSVSWYQQVLGQGPQFIFQYYEKEERGRGNFPDRFSARQFPNYSSELNVNALLLGDSALYLCASIYATLNTEAFFGQGTRLTVV.

As to this clonotype: This CDR3 fails to terminate in the conserved phenylalanine or tryptophan, so it likely reflects a read error. The CDR3 DNA reads TGTGCCTGGAGTGTAGAGGGGAATCAGCCCCAGCATTTA. The encoded protein is CAWSVEGNQPQHL. The chain uses TRBV30 and TRBJ1-5; D may be TRBD1 (5 bases). Germline loops: CDR1 GTSNPN, CDR2 SVGIG (reference sequence). V lost 0 bases and J 4 bases, leaving 7 bases between the germline ends. This CDR3 contains 13 residues.

The rearrangement uses TRBV20-1 and TRBJ1-5, with D possibly matching TRBD1 (6 bases). V gave up 2 bases and J gave up 2 bases, with 25 bases separating them. Per the germline V gene, CDR1 is DFQATT and CDR2 is SNEGSKA (reference sequence). The CDR3 length is 19 residues. DNA of the CDR3: TGCAGTGCTAGAAAGGGGGGTACATGGGGCAGAAGGGGCAATCAGCCCCAGCATTTT. Translated, it gives CSARKGGTWGRRGNQPQHF.

This clonotype was recorded many times. This chain connects TRBV4-1 to TRBJ1-4, with D perhaps matching TRBD1 (6 bases). This CDR3 is 16 amino acids long. The germline gives CDR1 MGHRA, CDR2 YSYEKL. V dropped 0 bases and J dropped 8 bases, with 16 bases sitting between them. Written as DNA, the CDR3 is TGCGCCAGCAGCCAAGATCCCTACAGGGCGGTAGAAAAACTGTTTTTT. Residues: CASSQDPYRAVEKLFF.

This clonotype showed up just a few times. This could be a read error, since a much larger clone is one nucleotide away. The chain couples TRBV29-1 to TRBJ2-1, with D unclear. Per the germline V gene, CDR1 is SQVTM and CDR2 is ANQGSEA. Trimming left V 2 bases short and J 6 bases short, with 14 bases between. The CDR3 is 14 residues long. This chain's CDR3 is CSVEHWGLSNEQFF. The CDR3 bases are TGCAGCGTTGAACACTGGGGATTGTCCAATGAGCAGTTCTTC.

This clonotype occurred once. A much larger clone is a single base away; this may be a read error. The chain links TRBV28 to TRBJ1-5; D gene unclear. With 7 bases removed from V and 7 bases from J, the gap between germline ends came to 8 bases. This CDR3 contains 11 residues. Germline V gene lookup returns CDR1 MDHEN and CDR2 SYDVKM. Here the CDR3 reads CASITEQPQHF. The CDR3 DNA sequence: TGTGCCAGCATCACGGAACAGCCCCAGCATTTT.

With regard to this clonotype: This may arise from a read error, as a much more abundant clone is one base away. The chain has TRBV28 and TRBJ2-1; D remains unclear. Germline assignment: CDR1 MDHEN and CDR2 SYDVKM. This CDR3 region has 12 residues. The DNA for the CDR3 is TGTGACAGCAGTGGGATCTACAATGAGCAGTTCTTC. Its protein product is CDSSGIYNEQFF.

This sequence joins TRBV7-9 and TRBJ2-3, with 9 bases lining up with TRBD1. In germline, CDR1 is SEHNR, CDR2 FQNEAQ (reference sequence). The CDR3 extends over 16 amino acids. The V and J ends lost 5 bases and 5 bases, in that order; junction bases with no gene match: 11. DNA for the CDR3: TGTGCCAGCAGCCCAAGGGACAGGGTGCTCGGAGATACGCAGTATTTT. This encodes CASSPRDRVLGDTQYF.

Concerning this clonotype itself: At one of its ends the junction is not consistent with the germline gene, which may arise from a read error. The chain employs TRBV29-1 and TRBJ2-6; 7 positions agree with TRBD1. Germline loops: CDR1 SQVTM, CDR2 ANQGSEA. The CDR3 consists of 15 residues. CDR3 sequence (DNA): TGCAGGGTTCCCGGGACAGCCGGTGGGGTCAACATCCTGACTTTC. Its translation: CRVPGTAGGVNILTF.

As regards this clonotype: An end of the junction differs from the germline gene, which may be a read error. The chain links TRBV11-3 to TRBJ1-1; a possible D gene is TRBD1 (6 bases). The CDR3 extends over 16 amino acids. Germline V CDR1 and CDR2: SGHNT, YENEEA. The CDR3 nucleotides read TGTGCCAGCAGCCCCTGCGGGACAAATATGAACATTGAAGTTTTCTTT. Encoded protein: CASSPCGTNMNIEVFF.

In the case of this clonotype: This may stem from a read error, because a much larger clone lies one nucleotide away. The rearrangement links TRBV6-6 to TRBJ1-2; TRBD1 aligns across 7 bases. Germline CDR1 MNHNY, CDR2 SVGAGI (reference sequence). This CDR3 spans 14 amino acids. The V segment lost 6 bases and the J segment 13 bases; nucleotides outside the gene matches: 17. Here the CDR3 DNA reads TGTGCCAGCAGAACACTCGCAGGGGGAGCGCGGTGCACCTTC. It yields the protein CASRTLAGGARCTF.

With regard to this clonotype: A read error may produce the germline difference seen at one junction end. The gene calls are TRBV11-3 and TRBJ2-2; TRBD1 agrees at 7 bases. Looked up from germline, CDR1 is SGHNT and CDR2 is YENEEA. This CDR3 is built from 14 residues. DNA for the CDR3: TGTGCCAGTAGCCAACAGGGGAACACCGGGGAGCTGATTTTT. This translates into CASSQQGNTGELIF.

A note on this clonotype: A junction boundary mismatches the germline segment, possibly from a read error. This sequence joins TRBV4-1 and TRBJ2-7; D is possibly TRBD2 (7 bases). This CDR3 region has 14 residues. The V gene's germline CDR1 is MGHRA and CDR2 YSYEKL. The chain's CDR3 is CANSQERDTWEQYF. CDR3 coding DNA: TGCGCCAACAGTCAAGAGCGGGACACGTGGGAGCAATACTTC.

Notes on this clonotype: The junction departs from germline at one end; a sequencing error may be responsible. The V call is TRBV11-2, the J call TRBJ1-6; 7 bases agree with TRBD1. This CDR3 region has 15 residues. The germline gives CDR1 SGHAT, CDR2 FQNNGV. The CDR3 here is CVSSSRDRDNSPLHF. The CDR3 nucleotides are TGTGTCAGCAGCTCCCGGGACAGAGACAATTCACCCCTCCACTTT. Looking up the rest from reference TRBV11-2 and TRBJ1-6 gives the full variable domain: EAGVAQSPRYKIIEKRQSVAFWCNPISGHATLYWYQQILGQGPKLLIQFQNNGVVDDSQLPKDRFSAERLKGVDSTLKIQPAKLEDSAVYLCVSSSRDRDNSPLHFGNGTRLTVT.

Concerning this clonotype: A read error may explain this, as a much larger clone is one base away. The rearrangement uses TRBV4-2 and TRBJ2-5; 8 bases are a match to TRBD2. The germline CDR1 and CDR2 sequences are LGHNA and YNFKEQ. The length of the CDR3 is 15 residues. The CDR3 region has the DNA TGTGCCGGCAGCCAAGGTAGCGGGGAGGGGGAGACCCAGTACTTC. It translates to CAGSQGSGEGETQYF.

By share, this clonotype counts as medium-sized. The chain combines TRBV6-5 with TRBJ2-2; D not certain. The germline V gene encodes CDR1 MNHEY and CDR2 SVGAGI. The CDR3 covers 15 residues. V shed 7 bases and J shed 6 bases, with 18 bases lying between them. The CDR3 bases are TGTGCCAGCACCCCCGGGCTCTCGATTCCCGGGGAGCTGTTTTTT. Encoded protein: CASTPGLSIPGELFF.

This clonotype has a count of ten or more. The rearrangement links TRBV6-1 to TRBJ1-1; D gene uncertain. V dropped 4 bases and J dropped 4 bases, with 13 bases sitting between them. The germline V gene encodes CDR1 MNHNS and CDR2 SASEGT. The CDR3 covers 14 residues. This chain's CDR3 is CASSGRVVGTEAFF. The CDR3 nucleotides are TGTGCCAGCAGTGGAAGAGTCGTCGGCACTGAAGCTTTCTTT.

The genes are TRBV11-2 and TRBJ2-3; D is unresolved. Germline loops: CDR1 SGHAT, CDR2 FQNNGV. V was clipped by 0 bases and J by 14 bases, with 24 bases between them. CDR3 length: 16 amino acids. The CDR3 sequence is CASSLDRTTSTDARYF. CDR3 nucleotide sequence: TGTGCCAGCAGCTTAGACAGGACGACAAGCACAGATGCGCGGTATTTT.

The chain carries TRBV12-3 or TRBV12-4 and TRBJ2-7; D remains unclear. This CDR3 is built from 12 residues. The CDR3 here is CVTSPRYYEQYF. The DNA of the CDR3 is TGTGTCACCAGTCCGAGATACTACGAGCAGTACTTC.

Concerning this clonotype: This may be a read error: a much more frequent sequence differs by one nucleotide. The CDR3 does not close with the conserved phenylalanine or tryptophan, likely indicating a read error. The chain is built from TRBV12-3 or TRBV12-4 and TRBJ1-2; D remains unclear. Between the trimmed V and J ends, which lost 7 bases and 4 bases, there was a span of 7 bases. The CDR3 is 11 amino acids. The CDR3 sequence is CASTATYGYTL. The CDR3 bases are TGTGCCAGCACCGCTACCTATGGCTACACCCTC.

As concerns this clonotype: The missing conserved phenylalanine or tryptophan at the end of this CDR3 makes a read error likely. The CDR3 is CASSSGQLGVDTQYY. The DNA of the CDR3 is TGTGCCAGCAGTTCTGGACAGTTAGGTGTAGATACGCAGTATTAT. This sequence joins TRBV6-6 and TRBJ2-3; a weak D match, TRBD1 (6 bases). Germline assignment: CDR1 MNHNY and CDR2 SVGAGI (reference sequence). The ends were cut back, 4 bases at V and 5 bases at J, with 16 bases in the middle. The CDR3 totals 15 residues.

A remark on this clonotype: The CDR3 does not close with the conserved phenylalanine or tryptophan, likely indicating a read error. The chain carries TRBV29-1 and TRBJ1-2, with TRBD1 as a possible D gene (5 bases). The V end was cut by 2 bases, the J end by 8 bases, with 12 bases between. Germline lookup yields CDR1 SQVTM and CDR2 ANQGSEA. The CDR3 spans 12 residues. The CDR3 sequence is CSVERTWTGYTL. The CDR3 nucleotides read TGCAGCGTTGAAAGGACATGGACCGGCTACACCCTC.

This clonotype was seen many times. V and J are TRBV7-9 and TRBJ2-2; D gene unclear. Between the trimmed V and J ends, which lost 5 bases and 7 bases, there was a span of 11 bases. This CDR3 is built from 13 residues. Germline V gene lookup returns CDR1 SEHNR and CDR2 FQNEAQ (reference sequence). CDR3 loop: CASSPISSGELFF. The CDR3, as DNA: TGTGCCAGCAGCCCCATAAGTAGCGGGGAGCTGTTTTTT.

On this clonotype itself: This sequence may be a read error, since a much larger clone differs from it by one base. This sequence joins TRBV5-1 and TRBJ2-7; D unclear. The CDR3 totals 14 residues. Between the trimmed V and J ends, which lost 2 bases and 6 bases, there was a span of 15 bases. Germline lookup yields CDR1 SGHRS and CDR2 YFSETQ. CDR3 sequence (DNA): TGCGCCAGCAGCTTTCAAGAGGCGAGTCGCGAGCAGTACTTC. Its translation is CASSFQEASREQYF.

Note on this clonotype: Since a much larger clone is just one base distant, this may be a read error. The V gene is TRBV28, the J gene TRBJ1-2, with D unclear. Germline V lookup: CDR1 MDHEN, CDR2 SYDVKM. This CDR3 is 12 amino acids long. CDR3 protein: CTSSLGRYGYTF. CDR3 sequence (DNA): TGTACCAGCAGTTTGGGCAGATATGGCTACACCTTC.

The chain joins TRBV4-2 to TRBJ2-1; 7 positions agree with TRBD1. With 9 bases clipped from V and 4 bases from J, the junction kept 15 bases outside the gene matches. The V gene's germline CDR1 is LGHNA and CDR2 YNFKEQ. This CDR3 has 16 amino acids. CDR3 nucleotide sequence: TGTGCCAGTAACCAGAAAGGACAGGCTCTATACAATGAGCAGTTCTTC. This sequence encodes CASNQKGQALYNEQFF.